Sequencing of this TCR beta chain was carried out in a study of vaccination and CD4 T cells after COVID-19. Study background: Control cultures were supplied with a CEFX pool, an HIV-1 Nef pool, or no peptide at all.

An Oncomine TCR Beta short-read assay was used to sequence the DNA from cultured CD4+ T cells. Extraction of genomic DNA was performed on cultured CD4+ T cells. TCRdb analysed the PCR reads with MiXCR anew, one entry per CDR3 protein. The sample lists some 15,000 distinct CDR3 sequences; under 65% were seen once. Turning to this clonotype: Its antigen is as yet unknown.

Described treatment: approximately 10-day PBMC culture with coronavirus spike peptide pools or control peptides (ViraFEST assay). TCR sequencing followed the expansion of antigen-specific T cells with peptide pools in ViraFEST. Trimming removed 0 bases at V and 4 bases at J, with 9 bases between. The CDR3 is 14 amino acids. Germline values: CDR1 ENHRY, CDR2 SYGVKD. This sequence was found in a human donor who had recovered from COVID-19. The sample taken for sequencing was CD4+ T cells from blood, cultured in vitro. This chain connects TRBV10-3 to TRBJ1-2; D gene ambiguous. The CDR3 DNA reads TGTGCCATCAGTGAGTCGGGGAGTTCCTATGGCTACACCTTC. Translating it yields CAISESGSSYGYTF.